This TCR beta chain was profiled in a study of T cell responses to AZD1222 COVID-19 vaccine. Findings of the study overall: Across spike, vaccine-associated CD4 TCRs were found, dominant at 160-218 and 743-854. Spike-specific TCR breadth rose after two AZD1222 doses, and depth rose as well.

Libraries were prepared by immunoSEQ multiplex PCR; TCRdb keeps only in-frame clonotypes and omits some of them. This table holds about 68,000 clones, roughly 86% found once. CDR1 is LGHNA and CDR2 is YSLEER in the germline V gene. The length of the CDR3 is 16 residues. The V and J ends lost 0 bases and 2 bases respectively, with 11 bases between them. In regard to this clone: The antigen is not known.

The specimen comprised peripheral blood, sampled on day 0 of AZD1222 vaccination. The receptor comes from an adult in good health. J is TRBJ1-5 and V is TRBV4-3, with D hard to call. The CDR3, as DNA: TGCGCCAGCAGCCAAGAGGCGACGGGCGGCAATCAGCCCCAGCATTTT. This sequence encodes CASSQEATGGNQPQHF.